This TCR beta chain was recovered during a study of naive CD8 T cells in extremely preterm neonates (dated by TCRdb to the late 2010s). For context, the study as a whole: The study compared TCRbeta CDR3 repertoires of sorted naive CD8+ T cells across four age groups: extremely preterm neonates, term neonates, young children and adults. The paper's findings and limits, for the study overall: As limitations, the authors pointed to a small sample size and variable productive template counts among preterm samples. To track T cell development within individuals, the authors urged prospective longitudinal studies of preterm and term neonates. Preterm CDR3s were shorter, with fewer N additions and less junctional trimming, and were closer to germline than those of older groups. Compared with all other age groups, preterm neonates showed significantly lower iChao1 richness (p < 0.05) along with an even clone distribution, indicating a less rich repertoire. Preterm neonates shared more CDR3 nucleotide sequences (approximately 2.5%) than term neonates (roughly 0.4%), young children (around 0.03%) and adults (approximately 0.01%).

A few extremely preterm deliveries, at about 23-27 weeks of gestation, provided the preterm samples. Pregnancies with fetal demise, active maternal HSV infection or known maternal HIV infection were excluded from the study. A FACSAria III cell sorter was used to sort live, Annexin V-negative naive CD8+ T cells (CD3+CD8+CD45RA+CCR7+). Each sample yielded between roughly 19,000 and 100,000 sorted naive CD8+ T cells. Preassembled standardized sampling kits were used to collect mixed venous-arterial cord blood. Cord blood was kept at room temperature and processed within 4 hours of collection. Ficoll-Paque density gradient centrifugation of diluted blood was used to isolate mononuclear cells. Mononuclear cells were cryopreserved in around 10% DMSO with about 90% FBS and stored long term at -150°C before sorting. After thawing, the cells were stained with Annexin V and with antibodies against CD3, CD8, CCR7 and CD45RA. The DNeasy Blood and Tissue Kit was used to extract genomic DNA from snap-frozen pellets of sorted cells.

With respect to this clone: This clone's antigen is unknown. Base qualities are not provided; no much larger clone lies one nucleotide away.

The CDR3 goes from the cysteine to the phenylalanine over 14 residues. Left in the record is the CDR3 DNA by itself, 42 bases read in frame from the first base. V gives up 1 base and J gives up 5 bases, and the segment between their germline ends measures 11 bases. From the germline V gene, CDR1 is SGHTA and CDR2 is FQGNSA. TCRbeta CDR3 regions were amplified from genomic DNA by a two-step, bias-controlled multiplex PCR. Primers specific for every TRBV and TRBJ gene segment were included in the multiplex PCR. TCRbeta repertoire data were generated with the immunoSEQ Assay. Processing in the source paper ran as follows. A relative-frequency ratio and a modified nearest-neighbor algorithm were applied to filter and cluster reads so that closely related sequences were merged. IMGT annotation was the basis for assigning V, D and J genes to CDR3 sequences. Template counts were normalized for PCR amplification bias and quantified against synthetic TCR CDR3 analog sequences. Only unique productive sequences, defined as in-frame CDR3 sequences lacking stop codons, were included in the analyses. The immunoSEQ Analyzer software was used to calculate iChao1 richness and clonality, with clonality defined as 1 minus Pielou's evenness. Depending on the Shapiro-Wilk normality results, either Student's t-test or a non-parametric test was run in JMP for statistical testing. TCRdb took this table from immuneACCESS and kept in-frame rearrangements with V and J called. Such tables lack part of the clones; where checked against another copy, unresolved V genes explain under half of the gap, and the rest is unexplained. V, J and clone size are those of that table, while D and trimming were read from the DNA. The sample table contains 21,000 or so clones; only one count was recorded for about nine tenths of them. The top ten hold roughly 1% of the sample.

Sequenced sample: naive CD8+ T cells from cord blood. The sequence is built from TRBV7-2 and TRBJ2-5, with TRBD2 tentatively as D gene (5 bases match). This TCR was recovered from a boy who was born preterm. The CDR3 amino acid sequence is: CASSLGPGWETQYF. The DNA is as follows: TGTGCCAGCAGCTTAGGACCGGGGTGGGAGACCCAGTACTTC.